Listed below are T cell receptor beta chains from one sample, sequenced in a study of shared clonotypes between healthy human individuals. TCRdb's copy holds only in-frame clones and misses some; the assay was immunoSEQ multiplex PCR. Of around 1,000,000 clones detected, roughly 80% appear once; the ten largest clones hold 0.7% to 0.95%. The sample consisted of memory CD4+ T cells from PBMCs. All receptors derive from a man between 18 and 29 years old in good health. Some clones in this sample may be carry-over from other donors' samples. The CDR3 runs from the conserved cysteine through the conserved F or W. D genes are given only for firm matches. Clone sizes are given selectively: once, few, many, or a class where the clone is expanded.

-	TRBJ1-1	TRBV27	-	TGTGCCAGCAGTTTACGGGCAGGCCCGTTTAGGGCTGAAGCTTTCTTT	CASSLRAGPFRAEAFF
-	TRBJ2-3	TRBV2	-	TGTGCCAGCAACCTGGATACGCAGTATTTT	CASNLDTQYF
TRBD1	TRBJ1-4	TRBV5-1	-	TGCGCCAGCAGCCGAGGGACAGATGAAAAACTGTTTTTT	CASSRGTDEKLFF
-	TRBJ2-1	TRBV29-1	-	TGCAGCGTCCCCGCCTCGGGCAGGACCAACTACAATGAGCAGTTCTTC	CSVPASGRTNYNEQFF
-	TRBJ1-2	TRBV28	-	TGTGCCAGCAGTGATACCGGAGGCGGCTACACCTTC	CASSDTGGGYTF
-	TRBJ2-2	TRBV14	-	TGTGCCAGCAGCCACGCTTCTAAGACTAGTAGTGGGGACACCGGGGAGCTGTTTTTT	CASSHASKTSSGDTGELFF
-	TRBJ1-1	TRBV15	-	TGTGCCACCAGCAGTACCTACAGGGTAACTGAAGCTTTCTTT	CATSSTYRVTEAFF
-	TRBJ2-1	TRBV28	-	TGTGCCAGCAGTTTTGAGGGAGAGCAGTTCTTC	CASSFEGEQFF
-	TRBJ2-3	TRBV7-6	-	TGTGCCAGCAGCCCAGGGTCCGGAAATACGCAGTATTTT	CASSPGSGNTQYF
TRBD2	TRBJ2-1	TRBV7-3	-	TGTGCCAGCAGCGCCGACGGACTAGCGGGAGTCAATGAGCAGTTCTTC	CASSADGLAGVNEQFF
-	TRBJ2-1	TRBV10-3	-	TGTGCCATCAGTGAGGCAGGACTCTCCTACAATGAGCAGTTCTTC	CAISEAGLSYNEQFF
-	TRBJ2-1	TRBV28	-	TGTGCCAGCACCTCAGTAGGGGGACTCGGGTACAATGAGCAGTTCTTC	CASTSVGGLGYNEQFF
-	TRBJ1-3	TRBV15	-	TGTGCCACCAGCAGAGCCCGCGACACCATATATTTT	CATSRARDTIYF
-	TRBJ2-7	TRBV7-2	-	TGTGCCAGCAGCTTGGCGGGATCCTACGAGCAGTACTTC	CASSLAGSYEQYF
TRBD2	TRBJ2-3	TRBV7-3	-	TGTGCCAGCAGCACCTCCGGGGGGGCAGATACGCAGTATTTT	CASSTSGGADTQYF
-	TRBJ1-1	TRBV30	few	TGTGCCTCGGGGCGGGGGCAGACTGAAGCTTTCTTT	CASGRGQTEAFF
-	TRBJ2-4	TRBV2	-	TGTGCCAGCAGTGATACAGGCAAACTCTACTTC	CASSDTGKLYF
-	TRBJ1-5	TRBV7-3	-	TGTGCCAGCAGTATCGGCAGGGATGAGCCCCAGCATTTT	CASSIGRDEPQHF
TRBD2	TRBJ2-1	TRBV2	-	TGTGCCAGCCACCCCGGGACTAGCGGGAACTACAATGAGCAGTTCTTC	CASHPGTSGNYNEQFF
-	TRBJ1-2	TRBV5-4	-	TGTGCCAGCGCAAACCTACAGGGAAACTATGGCTACACCTTC	CASANLQGNYGYTF
-	TRBJ1-4	TRBV5-5	-	TGTGCCAGCAGCTTTCTTGCCTCAAATGAAAAACTGTTTTTT	CASSFLASNEKLFF
-	TRBJ1-5	TRBV28	-	TGTGCCAGCAGTCCACCCAGGGGTTACGGTCAGCCCCAGCATTTT	CASSPPRGYGQPQHF
TRBD2	TRBJ2-1	TRBV4-3	-	TGCGCCAGCAGCCAAAGAAGCGAAGGACTAGTGGACAATGAGCAGTTCTTC	CASSQRSEGLVDNEQFF
-	TRBJ1-4	TRBV4-2	-	TGTGCCAGCAGCCAAGATCCAGAGGGGAGTCGTGAAAAACTGTTTTTT	CASSQDPEGSREKLFF
-	TRBJ1-2	TRBV5-1	few	TGCGCCAGCAGCTTGGGTATTGAGACTTCAGGCTACACCTTC	CASSLGIETSGYTF
-	TRBJ2-7	TRBV18	-	TGTGCCAGCTCACATGAGAGGGGGGCAGTCGGGTACGAGCAGTACTTC	CASSHERGAVGYEQYF
-	TRBJ2-7	TRBV4-3	-	TGCGCCAGCAGCCAAGAGCTAGGGGCGACCGACTACGAGCAGTACTTC	CASSQELGATDYEQYF
-	TRBJ2-1	TRBV7-8	-	TGTGCCAGCAGCTTACGATCTGGACAGATCGCGCAGTTCTTC	CASSLRSGQIAQFF
-	TRBJ2-5	TRBV7-9	-	TGTGCCAGCAGCGCACAGGGTATAGAGACCCAGTACTTC	CASSAQGIETQYF
-	TRBJ1-2	TRBV28	-	TGTGCCAGCAGTTACGCAGGGACGAACTATGGCTACACCTTC	CASSYAGTNYGYTF
-	TRBJ2-1	TRBV7-2	-	TGTGCCAGCAGCTTAGGCAGCTACAATGAGCAGTTCTTC	CASSLGSYNEQFF
TRBD1	TRBJ2-3	TRBV11-2	-	TGTGCCAGCAGCTTGGACAGGAGCACAGATACGCAGTATTTT	CASSLDRSTDTQYF
TRBD1	TRBJ2-7	TRBV5-1	-	TGCGCCAGCAGCCCGGACAGGGCAGCCCATGGGGAGCAGTACTTC	CASSPDRAAHGEQYF
TRBD1	TRBJ2-1	TRBV6-1	-	TGTGCCAGCAGCCAACTCGGGACAGGAGGCTATTGGCAGTTCTTC	CASSQLGTGGYWQFF
-	TRBJ1-5	TRBV2	-	TGTGCCAGCCGACGACAGCTCGAGGGGCTTAGCAATCAGCCCCAGCATTTT	CASRRQLEGLSNQPQHF
TRBD2	TRBJ2-1	TRBV11-2	few	TGTGCCAGCAGCACAACTAGCGGGAGATCGTACAATGAGCAGTTCTTC	CASSTTSGRSYNEQFF
-	TRBJ2-5	TRBV6-5	once	TGTGCCAGCAGCGATCTAGGGGGGGAGACCCAGTACTTC	CASSDLGGETQYF
-	TRBJ2-2	TRBV5-1	-	TGCGCCAGCAGCCCAGACACCAACACCGGGGAGCTGTTTTTT	CASSPDTNTGELFF
-	TRBJ2-3	TRBV27	-	TGTGCCAGCACGACTTCCCGGGGCTTTCGCACAGATACGCAGTATTTT	CASTTSRGFRTDTQYF
TRBD2	TRBJ2-6	TRBV5-1	once	TGCGCCAGCAGCTCCACGACTAGCGGGAGTTTCTCTGGGGCCAACGTCCTGACTTTC	CASSSTTSGSFSGANVLTF
-	TRBJ2-6	TRBV6-5	-	TGTGCCAGCAGTTTTTGGGCCAACTCTGGGGCCAACGTCCTGACTTTC	CASSFWANSGANVLTF
-	TRBJ1-5	TRBV6-1	-	TGTGCCAGCAGTGAAGATAGGGGGAAACAGCCCCAGCATTTT	CASSEDRGKQPQHF
-	TRBJ1-3	TRBV6-1	-	TGTGCCAGCAGTGAAAGGGGCATCTACTCTGGAAACACCATATATTTT	CASSERGIYSGNTIYF
-	TRBJ1-4	TRBV6-5	-	TGTGCCAGCAGTTACGTCTGGGGGCTTAATGAAAAACTGTTTTTT	CASSYVWGLNEKLFF
-	TRBJ1-4	TRBV6-5	-	TGTGCCAGCAGTTACTCGGCCCCGGGGGAAAAACTGTTTTTT	CASSYSAPGEKLFF
-	TRBJ2-2	TRBV7-2	-	TGTGCCAGCAGCTTACTCGCAAGGTCCTACACCGGGGAGCTGTTTTTT	CASSLLARSYTGELFF
-	TRBJ1-2	TRBV4-1	-	TGCGCCAGCAGCCAAGTTGACTTTTTACCGGGGGCGAGCTATGGCTACACCTTC	CASSQVDFLPGASYGYTF
-	TRBJ1-2	TRBV28	-	TGTGCCACCAAATCCCCAACTTACACCTTC	CATKSPTYTF
-	TRBJ2-4	TRBV6-6	once	TGTGCCAGCAGTTACTCGGGCCATATAAACATTCAGTACTTC	CASSYSGHINIQYF
-	TRBJ2-1	TRBV5-8	-	TGTGCCAGCAGCTTGGTTGGCTACTCCTACAATGAGCAGTTCTTC	CASSLVGYSYNEQFF
TRBD1	TRBJ2-7	TRBV10-3	-	TGTGCCATCAGTGGTACCGGGACAGGGGGCAGTGAGCAGTACTTC	CAISGTGTGGSEQYF
-	TRBJ2-3	TRBV21-1	-	TGTGCCAGCAGCAAAGTTATGACAGGGGGAATCCCTAGCACAGATACGCAGTATTTT	CASSKVMTGGIPSTDTQYF
-	TRBJ2-2	TRBV5-5	once	TGTGCCAGCAGATCTGACCCTAGTGGGAACACCGGGGAGCTGTTTTTT	CASRSDPSGNTGELFF
TRBD2	TRBJ2-1	TRBV2	-	TGTGCCAGCAGTGAAGGGGCGGGAGGAATGTACAATGAGCAGTTCTTC	CASSEGAGGMYNEQFF
-	TRBJ1-2	TRBV6-5	-	TGTGCCAGCATCCCCCCCCCACGGGACGACTATGGCTACACCTTC	CASIPPPRDDYGYTF
-	TRBJ2-1	TRBV6-1	-	TGTGCCATCAGGATCAGTCATGAGCAGTTCTTC	CAIRISHEQFF
TRBD2	TRBJ2-1	TRBV25-1	many	TGTGCCAGCAGTGGGAGGGGACAAGGGTTGAGCGGGAGGAATGAGCAGTTCTTC	CASSGRGQGLSGRNEQFF
-	TRBJ2-3	TRBV6-6	-	TGTGCCAGCGGGAGCTCTCCGGGAACGCAGTATTTT	CASGSSPGTQYF
-	TRBJ2-5	TRBV28	few	TGTGCCAGCAGTCCCGCCTTGGGCGGAGGGTACCAAGAGACCCAGTACTTC	CASSPALGGGYQETQYF